Following are 22 T cell receptor beta chains from one sample sequenced in a study of technical replicates of blood from several donors. The repertoire was sequenced with immunoSEQ multiplex PCR; TCRdb's copy has only in-frame clones and lacks some. The table records approximately 81,000 clones, nearly 96% of them present only once. The sample comprised T cells isolated from PBMCs. Source of these receptors: a human donor in good health.

The V call is TRBV15, the J call TRBJ1-3; TRBD1 might be the D (6 bases). Trimming cost V 4 bases and J 2 bases, with 9 bases left between them. The germline V gene has CDR1 LNHNV and CDR2 YYDKDF (reference sequence). This CDR3 spans 14 amino acids. In DNA, the CDR3 is TGTGCCACCAGCACAGGGGTTACTGGAAACACCATATATTTT. The encoded protein is CATSTGVTGNTIYF. Based on the CDR3 plus reference TRBV15 and TRBJ1-3, the full variable domain is DAMVIQNPRYQVTQFGKPVTLSCSQTLNHNVMYWYQQKSSQAPKLLFHYYDKDFNNEADTPDNFQSRRPNTSFCFLDIRSPGLGDTAMYLCATSTGVTGNTIYFGEGSWLTVV.

This clone has only one observation. This chain joins TRBV7-9 and TRBJ1-1; no definite D call. In germline, CDR1 is SEHNR, CDR2 FQNEAQ (reference sequence). V lost 5 bases, J lost 3 bases, and 10 bases lay in between. CDR3 length: 13 amino acids. The CDR3 loop is CASSPVGDTEAFF. CDR3 sequence (DNA): TGTGCCAGCAGCCCCGTGGGAGACACTGAAGCTTTCTTT. The whole variable domain, filled in from reference TRBV7-9 and TRBJ1-1, reads DTGVSQNPRHKITKRGQNVTFRCDPISEHNRLYWYRQTLGQGPEFLTYFQNEAQLEKSRLLSDRFSAERPKGSFSTLEIQRTEQGDSAMYLCASSPVGDTEAFFGQGTRLTVV.

This sequence joins TRBV6-5 and TRBJ2-7; tentative D call: TRBD2 (5 bases). This CDR3 region has 13 residues. The ends were cut back, 6 bases at V and 9 bases at J, with 18 bases in the middle. Germline assignment: CDR1 MNHEY and CDR2 SVGAGI. CDR3 in DNA: TGTGCCAGCAGCGGGGTTAATCGGTATGGGCAGTACTTC. It specifies CASSGVNRYGQYF.

V and J are TRBV7-9 and TRBJ1-4; D call uncertain. The CDR3 runs to 15 residues. The V end was cut by 1 base, the J end by 4 bases, with 10 bases between. The germline CDR1 and CDR2 sequences are SEHNR and FQNEAQ (reference sequence). Here the CDR3 reads CASSLDPGVNEKLFF. The CDR3 DNA reads TGTGCCAGCAGCTTAGACCCCGGGGTTAATGAAAAACTGTTTTTT.

The chain joins TRBV15 to TRBJ1-2; D uncertain. The length of the CDR3 is 15 residues. The germline V gene has CDR1 LNHNV and CDR2 YYDKDF (reference sequence). Trimming took off 0 bases at V and 1 base at J, with 9 bases between the two ends. CDR3 sequence: CATSRDLHVNYGYTF. The CDR3 nucleotides are TGTGCCACCAGCAGAGATTTACACGTTAACTATGGCTACACCTTC. Variable domain in full (rest from reference TRBV15 and TRBJ1-2): DAMVIQNPRYQVTQFGKPVTLSCSQTLNHNVMYWYQQKSSQAPKLLFHYYDKDFNNEADTPDNFQSRRPNTSFCFLDIRSPGLGDTAMYLCATSRDLHVNYGYTFGSGTRLTVV.

The rearrangement joins TRBV19 to TRBJ1-4, with 8 bases identical to TRBD1. The V gene's germline CDR1 is LNHDA and CDR2 SQIVND (reference sequence). This CDR3 spans 17 amino acids. Trimming cost V 7 bases and J 2 bases; bases outside gene matches: 12. The CDR3 nucleotides are TGTGCCAGTACCGTATCAGGGGGCTTAGGGACTAATGAAAAACTGTTTTTT. It codes for CASTVSGGLGTNEKLFF. The variable domain in full, with the rest retrieved from reference TRBV19 and TRBJ1-4, is DGGITQSPKYLFRKEGQNVTLSCEQNLNHDAMYWYRQDPGQGLRLIYYSQIVNDFQKGDIAEGYSVSREKKESFPLTVTSAQKNPTAFYLCASTVSGGLGTNEKLFFGSGTQLSVL.

V and J are TRBV14 and TRBJ2-5; 8 bases line up with TRBD1. The germline CDR1 and CDR2 sequences are SGHDN and FVKESK. CDR3 length equals 15 residues. The junction had 5 bases not matched to a gene; V was cut back by 0 bases and J by 5 bases. CDR3 residues: CASSQDWTGLETQYF. For the CDR3, the DNA is TGTGCCAGCAGCCAAGATTGGACAGGGTTGGAGACCCAGTACTTC.

The V call is TRBV5-5, the J call TRBJ2-2, with D possibly TRBD2 on 7 matching bases. Germline CDR1 is SGHKS and CDR2 is YYEKEE (reference sequence). V was pared by 2 bases and J by 3 bases, with 17 bases between. The CDR3 contains 17 residues. The CDR3 loop reads CASSLPLRGAYTGELFF. As DNA, the CDR3 is TGTGCCAGCAGCTTACCCCTCCGGGGGGCTTACACCGGGGAGCTGTTTTTT.

The chain carries TRBV28 and TRBJ2-7; TRBD1 aligns across 12 bases. The CDR3 consists of 17 residues. Germline lookup yields CDR1 MDHEN and CDR2 SYDVKM. The V gene end was trimmed by 9 bases and the J gene end by 2 bases; junction bases not matched to a gene: 14. As DNA, the CDR3 is TGTGCCAGTCAGAGCCGGGACAGGGGGCTCCTCGCCTACGAGCAGTACTTC. Its protein product is CASQSRDRGLLAYEQYF. Using reference TRBV28 and TRBJ2-7 for the parts outside the CDR3, the full variable domain is DVKVTQSSRYLVKRTGEKVFLECVQDMDHENMFWYRQDPGLGLRLIYFSYDVKMKEKGDIPEGYSVSREKKERFSLILESASTNQTSMYLCASQSRDRGLLAYEQYFGPGTRLTVT.

This sequence joins TRBV27 and TRBJ2-5; a possible D gene is TRBD1 (6 bases). This CDR3 is built from 13 residues. The germline V gene has CDR1 MNHEY and CDR2 SMNVEV (reference sequence). V dropped 4 bases and J dropped 2 bases, with 8 bases sitting between them. In DNA form, the CDR3 reads TGTGCCAGCAGTTCAGGGGTACAAGAGACCCAGTACTTC. It encodes CASSSGVQETQYF.

This chain joins TRBV9 and TRBJ1-5; possible D gene TRBD1, 5 bases. The CDR3 runs to 16 residues. Trimming took 0 bases from V and 3 from J, leaving 13 bases between them. Germline loops: CDR1 SGDLS, CDR2 YYNGEE. The CDR3 here is CASSVEVTGINQPQHF. CDR3 DNA sequence: TGTGCCAGCAGCGTAGAGGTAACAGGAATCAATCAGCCCCAGCATTTT. The full variable domain, rest sourced from reference TRBV9 and TRBJ1-5, is DSGVTQTPKHLITATGQRVTLRCSPRSGDLSVYWYQQSLDQGLQFLIQYYNGEERAKGNILERFSAQQFPDLHSELNLSSLELGDSALYFCASSVEVTGINQPQHFGDGTRLSIL.

The genes are TRBV6-5 and TRBJ1-2; TRBD1 is a possible D gene (5 bases). The germline gives CDR1 MNHEY, CDR2 SVGAGI. This CDR3 is 11 amino acids long. Trimming took 2 bases from V and 7 from J, leaving 5 bases between them. The CDR3: CASSYRGGYTF. The DNA for the CDR3 is TGTGCCAGCAGTTACAGGGGTGGCTACACCTTC.

The chain recombines TRBV30 with TRBJ1-1; possible D gene TRBD1, 5 bases. The germline V gene has CDR1 GTSNPN and CDR2 SVGIG (reference sequence). V shed 0 bases and J shed 5 bases, with 10 bases lying between them. CDR3 length equals 13 residues. For the CDR3, the DNA is TGTGCCTGGAGTGTACAGGTGCAAACTGAAGCTTTCTTT. Translated, it gives CAWSVQVQTEAFF.

The chain links TRBV11-3 to TRBJ2-1, with TRBD2 as a possible D gene (6 bases). Germline loops: CDR1 SGHNT, CDR2 YENEEA. This CDR3 is built from 13 residues. Trimming pared 8 bases from V and 0 bases from J, leaving 8 bases between. The CDR3 DNA reads as TGTGCCAGCGCCGGGAGCTCCTACAATGAGCAGTTCTTC. Translation gives CASAGSSYNEQFF.

The V and J genes are TRBV28 and TRBJ1-1; 7 nucleotides align to TRBD1. CDR1 and CDR2 from the germline V gene are MDHEN and SYDVKM. V shed 2 bases, J shed 10 bases, and the junction held 13 bases outside the gene matches. This CDR3 comprises 15 residues. CDR3 region: CASSLRYQGVLRAFF. As DNA, the CDR3 is TGTGCCAGCAGTTTAAGGTATCAGGGGGTACTAAGAGCTTTCTTT. The variable domain in full, with the rest retrieved from reference TRBV28 and TRBJ1-1, is DVKVTQSSRYLVKRTGEKVFLECVQDMDHENMFWYRQDPGLGLRLIYFSYDVKMKEKGDIPEGYSVSREKKERFSLILESASTNQTSMYLCASSLRYQGVLRAFFGQGTRLTVV.

The rearrangement uses TRBV9 and TRBJ1-4; TRBD1 matches 8 bases. The CDR3 length is 14 residues. Germline CDR1 is SGDLS and CDR2 is YYNGEE. Trimming at V came to 3 bases and at J to 8 bases, leaving 6 bases not matched to a gene. CDR3 bases: TGTGCCAGCAGCGCCACAGGGGGGGGAGAAAAACTGTTTTTT. This sequence encodes CASSATGGGEKLFF.

The chain links TRBV5-1 to TRBJ2-7; perhaps TRBD1 as D (6 bases). The CDR3 runs to 16 residues. V dropped 0 bases and J dropped 5 bases, with 18 bases sitting between them. From germline, CDR1 is SGHRS and CDR2 YFSETQ. The chain's CDR3 is CASSLEGDGEADEQYF. CDR3 nucleotides: TGCGCCAGCAGCTTGGAGGGGGACGGGGAAGCGGACGAGCAGTACTTC. The whole variable domain, filled in from reference TRBV5-1 and TRBJ2-7, reads KAGVTQTPRYLIKTRGQQVTLSCSPISGHRSVSWYQQTPGQGLQFLFEYFSETQRNKGNFPGRFSGRQFSNSRSEMNVSTLELGDSALYLCASSLEGDGEADEQYFGPGTRLTVT.

J is TRBJ2-1 and V is TRBV9, with TRBD2 matching over 10 bases. This CDR3 contains 15 residues. The germline V gene has CDR1 SGDLS and CDR2 YYNGEE. The V and J ends lost 0 bases and 5 bases, in that order; junction bases with no gene match: 2. The CDR3 reads CASSVASGGNNEQFF. The CDR3 bases are TGTGCCAGCAGCGTAGCTAGCGGGGGAAACAATGAGCAGTTCTTC.

This clone was seen just once. The chain is built from TRBV6-5 and TRBJ1-4; the match to TRBD1 covers 9 bases. V gave up 7 bases and J gave up 10 bases; unmatched junction bases: 4. Looked up from germline, CDR1 is MNHEY and CDR2 is SVGAGI. The CDR3 loop spans 12 amino acids. The CDR3 nucleotides read TGTGCCAGCACTACGACAGGGGGAAAACTGTTTTTT. This gives the protein CASTTTGGKLFF.

The chain combines TRBV5-4 with TRBJ1-5; D might be TRBD1 (5 bases). There are 14 residues in the CDR3. Between the trimmed V and J ends, which lost 3 bases and 5 bases, there was a span of 12 bases. CDR1 and CDR2 from the germline V gene are SGHNT and YYREEE (reference sequence). DNA of the CDR3: TGTGCCAGCAGCTCTCAGGGATCATATCAGCCCCAGCATTTT. Residues: CASSSQGSYQPQHF. Together with reference TRBV5-4 and TRBJ1-5, the CDR3 gives the full variable domain: ETGVTQSPTHLIKTRGQQVTLRCSSQSGHNTVSWYQQALGQGPQFIFQYYREEENGRGNFPPRFSGLQFPNYSSELNVNALELDDSALYLCASSSQGSYQPQHFGDGTRLSIL.

The gene calls are TRBV27 and TRBJ1-1; D is ambiguous. Germline CDR1 and CDR2: MNHEY and SMNVEV (reference sequence). The V end lost 3 bases, the J end lost 0 bases, and 5 bases lay between the germline ends. This CDR3 comprises 13 residues. CDR3 region: CASSFSVNTEAFF. The CDR3 DNA follows: TGTGCCAGCAGTTTTTCCGTGAACACTGAAGCTTTCTTT.

The J gene is TRBJ2-1, the V gene TRBV5-1, with TRBD2 matching over 11 bases. V lost 9 bases to trimming and J lost 7 bases; unmatched junction nucleotides: 12. CDR1 and CDR2 (germline): SGHRS, YFSETQ. The CDR3 is 15 amino acids. The CDR3 loop is CATTLTSGRRNEQFF. The CDR3 DNA reads TGCGCCACCACTTTAACTAGCGGGAGAAGAAATGAGCAGTTCTTC. Supplemented by reference TRBV5-1 and TRBJ2-1, the full variable domain reads KAGVTQTPRYLIKTRGQQVTLSCSPISGHRSVSWYQQTPGQGLQFLFEYFSETQRNKGNFPGRFSGRQFSNSRSEMNVSTLELGDSALYLCATTLTSGRRNEQFFGPGTRLTVL.